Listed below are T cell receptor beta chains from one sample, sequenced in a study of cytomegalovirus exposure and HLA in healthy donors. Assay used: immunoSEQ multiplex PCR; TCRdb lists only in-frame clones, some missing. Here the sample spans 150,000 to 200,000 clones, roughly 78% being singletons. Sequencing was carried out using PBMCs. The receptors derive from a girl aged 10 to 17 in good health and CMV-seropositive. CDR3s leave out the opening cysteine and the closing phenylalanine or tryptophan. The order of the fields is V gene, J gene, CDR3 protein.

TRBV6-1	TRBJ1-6	ASSGLKTGGGSPLH
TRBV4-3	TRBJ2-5	ASSRQRGGVETQY
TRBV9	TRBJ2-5	ASSGSGTGLSRTQY
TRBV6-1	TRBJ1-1	ASTRGLNTEAF
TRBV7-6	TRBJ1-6	ASSQGTGYNSPLH
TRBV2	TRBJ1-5	ASTGGGGGNQPQH
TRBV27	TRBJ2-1	ASSLIGFAGLSYNEQF
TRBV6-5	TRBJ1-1	ASWREPEAF
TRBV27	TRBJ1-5	ASSLFRDNQPQH
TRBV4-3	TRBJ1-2	ASSPAVDRGRDGYT
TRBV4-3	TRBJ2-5	ASSLRVWETQY
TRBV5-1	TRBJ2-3	ASSLPGTDTQY
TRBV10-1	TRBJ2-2	ASQSSTGELF
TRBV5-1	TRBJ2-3	ASSSIAGGTDTQY
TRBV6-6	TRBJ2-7	ASSQPRLAGELEQY
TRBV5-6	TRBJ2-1	ASSLDLQVPYNEQF
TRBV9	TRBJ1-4	ASSAGVLNEKLF
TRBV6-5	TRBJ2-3	ASSSQGTEDTQY
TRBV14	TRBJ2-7	ASSHPRDSTYEQY
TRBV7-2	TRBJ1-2	ASSFFRDNYGYT